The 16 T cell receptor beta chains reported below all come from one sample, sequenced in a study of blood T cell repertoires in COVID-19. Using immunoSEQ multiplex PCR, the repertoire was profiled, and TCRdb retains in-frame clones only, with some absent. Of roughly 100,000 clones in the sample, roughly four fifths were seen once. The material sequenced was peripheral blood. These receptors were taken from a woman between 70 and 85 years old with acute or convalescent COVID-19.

The CDR3: CASSVAGLAYTDTQYF. The CDR3 coding sequence is TGTGCCAGCAGCGTAGCTGGACTAGCCTACACAGATACGCAGTATTTT. The J gene is TRBJ2-3, the V gene TRBV9; 8 bases line up with TRBD2. V lost 0 bases to trimming and J lost 2 bases; unmatched junction nucleotides: 5. This CDR3 is 16 amino acids long. Germline V gene lookup returns CDR1 SGDLS and CDR2 YYNGEE.

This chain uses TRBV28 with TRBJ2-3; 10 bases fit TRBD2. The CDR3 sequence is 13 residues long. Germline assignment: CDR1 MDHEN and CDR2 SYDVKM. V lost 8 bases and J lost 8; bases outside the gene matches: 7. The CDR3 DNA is TGTGCCAGCTTGCCTAGCGGGAGTCGTACGCAGTATTTT. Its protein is CASLPSGSRTQYF.

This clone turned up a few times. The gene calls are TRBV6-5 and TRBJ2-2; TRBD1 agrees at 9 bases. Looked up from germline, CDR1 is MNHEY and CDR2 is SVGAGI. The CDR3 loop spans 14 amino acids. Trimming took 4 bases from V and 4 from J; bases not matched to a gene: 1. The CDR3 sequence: CASSWDRATGELFF. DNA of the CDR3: TGTGCCAGCAGTTGGGACAGGGCCACCGGGGAGCTGTTTTTT.

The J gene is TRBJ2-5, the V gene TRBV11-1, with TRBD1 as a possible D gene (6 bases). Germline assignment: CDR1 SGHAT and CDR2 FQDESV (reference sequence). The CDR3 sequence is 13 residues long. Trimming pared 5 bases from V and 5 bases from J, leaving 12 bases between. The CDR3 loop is CASSQGSRETQYF. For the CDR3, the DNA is TGTGCCAGCAGCCAGGGGAGCCGGGAGACCCAGTACTTC.

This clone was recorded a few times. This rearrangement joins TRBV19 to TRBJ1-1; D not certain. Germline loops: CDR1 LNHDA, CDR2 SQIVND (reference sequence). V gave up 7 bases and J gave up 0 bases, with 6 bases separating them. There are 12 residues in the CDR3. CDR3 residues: CASTGLNTEAFF. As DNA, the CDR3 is TGTGCCAGTACAGGCCTGAACACTGAAGCTTTCTTT.

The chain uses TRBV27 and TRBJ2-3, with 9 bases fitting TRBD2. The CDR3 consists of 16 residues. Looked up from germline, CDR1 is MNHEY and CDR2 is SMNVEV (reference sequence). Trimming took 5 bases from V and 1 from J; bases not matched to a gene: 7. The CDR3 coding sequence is TGTGCCAGCAGTCCCTGGACTAGCGCCGGCACAGATACGCAGTATTTT. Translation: CASSPWTSAGTDTQYF.

The chain's CDR3 is CASSYRGGDGYTF. CDR3 DNA: TGTGCCAGCAGTTACAGAGGGGGGGATGGCTACACCTTC. The gene calls are TRBV6-6 and TRBJ1-2; D possibly corresponds to TRBD1 (6 bases). Germline CDR1 is MNHNY and CDR2 is SVGAGI (reference sequence). Deletions cut 2 bases from V and 6 bases from J, with 10 bases between. CDR3 length: 13 amino acids.

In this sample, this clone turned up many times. CDR3 residues: CASSTTRGGAYEQYF. CDR3 DNA: TGTGCCAGCAGTACCACCCGGGGGGGAGCCTACGAGCAGTACTTC. This rearrangement joins TRBV6-2 or TRBV6-3 to TRBJ2-7, with TRBD2 matching over 8 bases. The CDR3 is 15 amino acids. The V gene end was trimmed by 5 bases and the J gene end by 2 bases; junction bases not matched to a gene: 8. CDR1 is MNHEY, CDR2 SVGEGT, per germline.

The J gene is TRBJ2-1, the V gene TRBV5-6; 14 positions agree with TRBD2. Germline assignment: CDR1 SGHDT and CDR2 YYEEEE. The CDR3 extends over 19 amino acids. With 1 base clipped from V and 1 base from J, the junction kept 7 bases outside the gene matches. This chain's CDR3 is CASSLPGLAGVGSYNEQFF. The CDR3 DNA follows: TGTGCCAGCAGCTTGCCGGGACTAGCGGGAGTTGGGTCCTACAATGAGCAGTTCTTC.

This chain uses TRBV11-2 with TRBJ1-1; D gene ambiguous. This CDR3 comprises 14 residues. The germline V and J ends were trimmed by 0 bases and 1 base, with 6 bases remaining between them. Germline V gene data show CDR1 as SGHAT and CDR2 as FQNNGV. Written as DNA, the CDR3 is TGTGCCAGCAGCTTAGATAGTCGGAACACTGAAGCTTTCTTT. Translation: CASSLDSRNTEAFF.

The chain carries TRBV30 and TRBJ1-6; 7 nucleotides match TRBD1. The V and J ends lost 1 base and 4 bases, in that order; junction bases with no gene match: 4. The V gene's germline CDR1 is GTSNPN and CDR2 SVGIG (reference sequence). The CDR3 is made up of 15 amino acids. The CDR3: CAWSGGTAYNSPLHF. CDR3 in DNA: TGTGCCTGGAGTGGTGGGACAGCTTATAATTCACCCCTCCACTTT.

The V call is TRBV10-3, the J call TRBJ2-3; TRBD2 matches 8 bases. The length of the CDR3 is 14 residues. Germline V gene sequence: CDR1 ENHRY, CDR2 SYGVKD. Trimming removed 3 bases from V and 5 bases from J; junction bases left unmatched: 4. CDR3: CAISEGLAGDTQYF. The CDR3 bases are TGTGCCATCAGTGAAGGGCTAGCGGGAGATACGCAGTATTTT.

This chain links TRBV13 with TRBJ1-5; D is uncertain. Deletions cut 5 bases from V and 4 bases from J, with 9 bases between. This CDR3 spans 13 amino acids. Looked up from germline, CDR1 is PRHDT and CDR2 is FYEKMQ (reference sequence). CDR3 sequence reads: CASSLGPNQPQHF. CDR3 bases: TGTGCCAGCAGCCTTGGGCCAAATCAGCCCCAGCATTTT.

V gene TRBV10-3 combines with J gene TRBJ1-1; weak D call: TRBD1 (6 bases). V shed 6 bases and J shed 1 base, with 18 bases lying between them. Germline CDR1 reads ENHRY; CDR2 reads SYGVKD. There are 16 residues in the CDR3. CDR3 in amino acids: CAIRGQTLTPNTEAFF. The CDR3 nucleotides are TGTGCCATCAGGGGACAAACACTGACACCGAACACTGAAGCTTTCTTT.

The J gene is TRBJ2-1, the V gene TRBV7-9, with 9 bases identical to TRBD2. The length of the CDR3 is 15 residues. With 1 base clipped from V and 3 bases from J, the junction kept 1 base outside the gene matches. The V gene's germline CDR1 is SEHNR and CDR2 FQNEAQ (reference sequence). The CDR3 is CASSLVAGVYNEQFF. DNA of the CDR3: TGTGCCAGCAGCTTAGTAGCGGGGGTCTACAATGAGCAGTTCTTC.

Written as DNA, the CDR3 is TGTGCCAGCAGCGACCCGGGGGGAGCTGACTACAATGAGCAGTTCTTC. Its translation: CASSDPGGADYNEQFF. The chain uses TRBV6-2 or TRBV6-3 and TRBJ2-1; TRBD2 matches 7 bases. After removal of 6 bases from V and 3 bases from J, the junction contained 11 bases not matched to a gene. This CDR3 contains 16 residues. From germline, CDR1 is MNHEY and CDR2 SVGEGT.